This TCR beta chain appears in the sequencing data of a study of long-term antiretroviral therapy in people with HIV (dated by TCRdb to between 2021 and 2022). At the level of the whole study: The earliest samples were collected roughly a decade before the 2015 WHO recommendation for immediate ART, at a time when ART was usually postponed until CD4 counts fell. A retrospective serial study tested whether ART initiation and durable HIV suppression were associated with changes in peripheral blood TRB repertoire composition and diversity. The cohort contributed about 200 cryopreserved PBMC samples from 25 to 35 adults with confirmed HIV infection, collected serially over a mean of 6 years (range 1-12). Of the roughly 30 participants with HIV, ten to eleven were female. No cross-contamination during QIAcube processing was shown when test extractions of a monoclonal T-cell line were performed alongside 25 to 35 polyclonal samples.

Here is what the overall study found, with its caveats: Inferences about post-ART repertoire changes are limited because no data were available on ART adherence, viral resistance or therapy changes. Compared with controls, HIV repertoires had narrower CDR3 length ranges, and the network structure pointed to an antigen-experienced repertoire that shifted only slightly toward naive after ART. Because PBMC availability was limited, only the TCR beta chain was sequenced, with no alpha chain pairing. Because cell numbers in pre-ART samples were limited, unsorted PBMC were profiled instead of sorted CD4+ and CD8+ T cells. The samples span the years 2004 to 2017, and the ART regimens used may be less effective than current regimens. ART initiation was associated with a significant increase in TRB diversity, but diversity stayed significantly below transplant donor controls even after long-term ART. Expanded TRB clones identified before ART initiation dominated the repertoire at all time points, although this dominance fluctuated and declined in many PLHIV after ART.

The immunoSEQ hsTCRB v3.0 assay was used at survey level resolution to sequence the TRB variable region. TRB sequencing targeted a depth of about 40,000-50,000 T-cell genomes per sample. TRB libraries were pooled and sequenced on an Illumina MiSeq using a v3 150-cycle kit. Under the source paper's analysis protocol: Repertoire analysis was run in R within a reproducible Nextflow workflow that covered QC, data transformation and analysis. LymphoSeq2, an R package for exploring AIRR-Seq data, was used to implement custom analyses. After excluding a few samples that yielded fewer than 5000 total TRB sequences, 188 HIV repertoires remained for analysis. Among the roughly 190 retained HIV repertoires, some 57 were collected before ART initiation and around 130 were collected after ART initiation. Repertoires were downsampled to 5000 TRB nucleotide sequences, with summary statistics averaged over 100 downsampling iterations. The analysis kept only TRB sequences whose CDR3 regions were at least seven amino acids long. Diversity was assessed using a clonality score derived from Shannon entropy and using the Gini coefficient. In repertoire networks, the top 5000 CDR3 amino acid sequences were linked whenever an edit distance of one separated two sequences. Antigen specificity groups and MHC restriction were predicted for TRB CDR3 amino acid sequences with GLIPH2. To flag known associations with CMV, EBV, HIV or tissue antigens, CDR3 amino acid sequences were compared against VDJdb and McPAS-TCR. Pre-ART, post-ART and control groups were compared with Wilcoxon signed-rank tests and Holm-Bonferroni correction. TCRdb re-hosts the immuneACCESS table, in-frame sequences only. Its copies lack some clones; in the studies checked, an unresolved V gene accounts for under half of them, and the cause for the rest is not known. The V and J calls and clone size are taken from that table; D and trimming were inferred from the DNA. The sample profile shows around 20,000 clones; 84% of them were found once. 3.5% to 5.5% of the sample lies in the top ten.

Participants were included only if at least one PBMC sample before ART initiation and at least two post-ART samples were available. Treatment was received in the United States of America by all participants with HIV. Before DNA extraction, cryopreserved samples of roughly 0.9-11 million PBMC were thawed and washed. At the time of the earliest PBMC sample for each participant with HIV, ages ranged from about 23 to 60 years. Each participant contributed PBMC samples from 1-4 timepoints before ART initiation and 2-8 timepoints after ART initiation, with a median of 7 samples. Serial HIV viral load, CD4+ T-cell count, ART history and demographic data were obtained for every participant. Using a Qiagen kit on a QIAcube, genomic DNA was extracted from unsorted PBMC, with samples processed in batches of 12. Turning to this clone: Its antigen target is currently unknown. Base qualities were left out, and no much larger clone turns up one base away.

This TCR was recovered from a man younger than 45 with HIV. The starting material was unsorted PBMCs, obtained less than 6 years after starting antiretroviral therapy.

CDR3 protein: CASSEPGLPGDEQFF. The DNA reads TGTGCCAGCAGTGAACCGGGACTTCCGGGCGATGAGCAGTTCTTC. The chain is assembled from TRBV6-1 and TRBJ2-1; TRBD2 is perhaps the D gene, given 6 matching bases. Sequences MNHNS (CDR1) and SASEGT (CDR2) are obtained from the germline V gene. Trimming at the junction amounts to 2 bases on V and 8 bases on J, and the germline ends lie 16 bases apart. The CDR3 sequence holds 15 residues, the cysteine and phenylalanine included. Only the CDR3 part of the read is kept: 45 bases, read in frame from the first base.